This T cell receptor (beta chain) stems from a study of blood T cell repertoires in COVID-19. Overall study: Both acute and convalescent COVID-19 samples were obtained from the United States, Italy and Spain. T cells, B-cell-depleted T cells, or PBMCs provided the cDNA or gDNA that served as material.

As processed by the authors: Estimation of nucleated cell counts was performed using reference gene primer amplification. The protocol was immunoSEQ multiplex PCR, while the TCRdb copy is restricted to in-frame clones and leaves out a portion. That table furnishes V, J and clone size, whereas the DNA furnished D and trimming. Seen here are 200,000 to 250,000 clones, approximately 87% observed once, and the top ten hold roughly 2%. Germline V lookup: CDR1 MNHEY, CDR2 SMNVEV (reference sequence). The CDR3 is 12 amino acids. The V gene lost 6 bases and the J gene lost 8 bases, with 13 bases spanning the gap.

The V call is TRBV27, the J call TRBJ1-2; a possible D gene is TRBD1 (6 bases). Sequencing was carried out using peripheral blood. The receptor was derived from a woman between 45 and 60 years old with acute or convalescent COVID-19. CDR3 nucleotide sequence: TGTGCCAGCAGCCTTCGGGGGGGCGGCTACACCTTC. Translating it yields CASSLRGGGYTF.